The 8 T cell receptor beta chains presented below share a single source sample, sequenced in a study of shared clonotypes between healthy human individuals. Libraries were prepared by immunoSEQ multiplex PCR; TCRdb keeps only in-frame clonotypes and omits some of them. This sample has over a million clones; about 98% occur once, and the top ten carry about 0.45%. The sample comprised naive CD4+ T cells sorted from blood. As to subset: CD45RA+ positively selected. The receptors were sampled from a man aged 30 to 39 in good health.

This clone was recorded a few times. The CDR3 spells CASSQEGLQYGYTF. The CDR3 DNA sequence: TGCGCCAGCAGCCAAGAGGGTTTGCAGTATGGCTACACCTTC. The chain combines TRBV4-1 with TRBJ1-2; D is unclear. From germline, CDR1 is MGHRA and CDR2 YSYEKL. Trimming removed 0 bases at V and 5 bases at J, with 10 bases between. This CDR3 is 14 amino acids long.

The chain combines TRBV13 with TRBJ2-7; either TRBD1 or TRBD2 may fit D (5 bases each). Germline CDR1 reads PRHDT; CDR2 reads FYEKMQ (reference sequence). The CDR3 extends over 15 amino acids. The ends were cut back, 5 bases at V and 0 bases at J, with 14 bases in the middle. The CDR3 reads CASSRRGRLSYEQYF. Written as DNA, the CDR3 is TGTGCCAGCAGCCGACGGGGACGCCTCTCCTACGAGCAGTACTTC.

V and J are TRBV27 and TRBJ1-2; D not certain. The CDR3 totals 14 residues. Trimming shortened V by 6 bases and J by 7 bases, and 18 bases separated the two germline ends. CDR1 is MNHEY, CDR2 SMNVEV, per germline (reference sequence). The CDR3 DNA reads TGTGCCAGCAGCCTCCGGGAAGCTATCGGTGGCTACACCTTC. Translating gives CASSLREAIGGYTF.

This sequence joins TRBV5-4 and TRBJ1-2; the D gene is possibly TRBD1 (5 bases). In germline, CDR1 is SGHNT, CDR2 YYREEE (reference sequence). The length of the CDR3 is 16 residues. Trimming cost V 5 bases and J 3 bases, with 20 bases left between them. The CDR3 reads CASSQGGRPRDYGYTF. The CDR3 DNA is TGTGCCAGCAGTCAGGGCGGCAGACCACGGGACTATGGCTACACCTTC.

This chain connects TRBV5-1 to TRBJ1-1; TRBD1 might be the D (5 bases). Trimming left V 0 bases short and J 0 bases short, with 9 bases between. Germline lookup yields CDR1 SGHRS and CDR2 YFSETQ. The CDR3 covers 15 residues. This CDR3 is CASSLGSGMNTEAFF. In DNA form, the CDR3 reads TGCGCCAGCAGCTTGGGCTCAGGGATGAACACTGAAGCTTTCTTT.

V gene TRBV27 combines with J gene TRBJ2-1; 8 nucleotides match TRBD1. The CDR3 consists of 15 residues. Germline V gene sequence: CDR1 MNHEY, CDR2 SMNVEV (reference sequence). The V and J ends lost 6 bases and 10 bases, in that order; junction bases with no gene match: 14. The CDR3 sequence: CASSRTYRGIEEQFF. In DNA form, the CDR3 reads TGTGCCAGCAGCCGAACCTACAGGGGGATTGAAGAGCAGTTCTTC.

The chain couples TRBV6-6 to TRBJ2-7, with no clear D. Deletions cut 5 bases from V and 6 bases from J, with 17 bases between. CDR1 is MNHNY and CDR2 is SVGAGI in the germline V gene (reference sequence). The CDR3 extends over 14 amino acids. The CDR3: CASSPHQGKPEQYF. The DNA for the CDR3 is TGTGCCAGCAGTCCCCATCAAGGGAAGCCCGAGCAGTACTTC.

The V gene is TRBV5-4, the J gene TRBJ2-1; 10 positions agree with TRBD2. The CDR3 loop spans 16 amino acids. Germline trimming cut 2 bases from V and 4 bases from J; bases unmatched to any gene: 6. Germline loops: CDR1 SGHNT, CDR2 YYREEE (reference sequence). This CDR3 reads CASSFGLAVRYNEQFF. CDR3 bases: TGTGCCAGCAGCTTCGGACTAGCGGTAAGGTACAATGAGCAGTTCTTC. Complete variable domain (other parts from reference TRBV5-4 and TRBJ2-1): ETGVTQSPTHLIKTRGQQVTLRCSSQSGHNTVSWYQQALGQGPQFIFQYYREEENGRGNFPPRFSGLQFPNYSSELNVNALELDDSALYLCASSFGLAVRYNEQFFGPGTRLTVL.